This T cell receptor beta chain was sequenced during a study of post-analysis software for immune sequencing data. Overall study context: The disease courses spanned relapsing-remitting, secondary progressive and progressive-relapsing forms of multiple sclerosis.

Unique molecular identifiers had been added to the TCR beta cDNA libraries. From the PCR reads, TCRdb called clonotypes with MiXCR, one entry per CDR3 protein. Among about 200,000 distinct CDR3 sequences listed, 29% were seen once. This clonotype has at least ten counts. The sample comprised blood. The clonotype was recovered from a girl aged 2-17 years with multiple sclerosis.

CDR3: CASSPDRGTYEQYF. The DNA for the CDR3 is TGTGCCAGCTCACCGGACAGGGGGACCTACGAGCAGTACTTC. The gene calls are TRBV18 and TRBJ2-7, with TRBD1 identical over 10 bases. Trimming cost V 3 bases and J 2 bases; bases outside gene matches: 1. The germline gives CDR1 KGHSH, CDR2 LQKENI. CDR3 length equals 14 residues.